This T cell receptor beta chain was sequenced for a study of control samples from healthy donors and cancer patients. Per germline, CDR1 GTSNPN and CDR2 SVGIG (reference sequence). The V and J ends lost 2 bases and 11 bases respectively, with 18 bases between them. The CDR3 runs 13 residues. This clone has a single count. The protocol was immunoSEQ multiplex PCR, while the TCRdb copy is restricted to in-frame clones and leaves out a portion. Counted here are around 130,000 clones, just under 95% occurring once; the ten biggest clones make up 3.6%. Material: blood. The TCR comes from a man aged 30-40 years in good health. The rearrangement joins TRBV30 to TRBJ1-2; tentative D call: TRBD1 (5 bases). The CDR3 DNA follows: TGTGCCTGGAGTCTAACCGGAGGGGCCCTGTACACCTTC. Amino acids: CAWSLTGGALYTF. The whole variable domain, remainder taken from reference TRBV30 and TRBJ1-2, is SQTIHQWPATLVQPVGSPLSLECTVEGTSNPNLYWYRQAAGRGLQLLFYSVGIGQISSEVPQNLSASRPQDRQFILSSKKLLLSDSGFYLCAWSLTGGALYTFGSGTRLTVV.